The subject of this entry is one T cell receptor beta chain. The specificity of this receptor is unknown. Per-base qualities were not stored, and no clone one base away is much larger. Each collaborating institution followed its own protocols to collect whole blood in K2EDTA tubes. Collaborator samples were shipped for TCRbeta analysis as frozen whole blood, isolated PBMCs, or DNA extracted from either sample type. This sample was included in a study of blood T cell repertoires in COVID-19 (TCRdb year 2020). Broadly, across the study: Samples covering the acute and convalescent phases of COVID-19 were provided by collaborators in the United States, Italy and Spain. A de-identified subject ID, COVID-19 status, age in years and sex were almost always included in the sample metadata. The prospective study material was composed of cDNA or gDNA derived from T cells, B-cell-depleted T cells, or PBMCs. The samples were drawn from the first 160 participants of the ongoing ImmuneRACE study and from some 1,300 subjects provided by 6 global collaborators. The repertoires were released in a freely available public database intended as a resource for research on the immune response to SARS-CoV-2. Where available, HLA class I and class II types were taken from metadata supplied by the sample provider and were not determined by assay-based typing. Deeply sampled blood TCRbeta repertoires from subjects exposed to, actively infected with, or recovered from COVID-19 were included in the dataset.

Trimming removed 6 bases from V and 2 bases from J, leaving 12 bases between the germline ends. CDR1 and CDR2, per the germline V gene, are SNHLY and FYNNEI. The CDR3 contains 14 residues, cysteine and phenylalanine counted. Of all the DNA, just the CDR3 is kept, 42 bases in frame from base 1. Overall study results and their limits: The quantity of clinical and demographic metadata differed by source and by participant and was supplied without curation.

TCRbeta CDR3 regions were amplified from genomic DNA by means of the immunoSEQ Assay, a bias-controlled multiplex PCR. In the authors' own workflow: Nucleated cell counts per sample were estimated from amplification of reference gene primers within the assay. To quantify the absolute abundance of each unique TCRbeta CDR3 rearrangement, sequence reads were collapsed and filtered. For each sample, productive Simpson clonality was calculated by taking the square root of Simpson's diversity index across productive rearrangements. The source is immuneACCESS, and TCRdb retained only in-frame sequences with V and J called. Part of the clones is not carried over; for the studies checked, unresolved V genes explain less than half of this, and the remainder is unexplained. Clonal size and the V and J genes are those of that table, whereas D and trimming came from the DNA. The sample includes about 300,000 clones, with approximately 86% observed a single time. Of the sample, over 1% is held by the ten largest clones.

Material for sequencing was peripheral blood. The V gene is TRBV2 and the J gene is TRBJ2-3, with an unclear D gene assignment. The source of this sequence is an older man with acute or convalescent COVID-19. This receptor has the CDR3 CASSHRSYTDTQYF. The DNA is TGTGCCAGCAGCCACAGATCGTACACAGATACGCAGTATTTT.